The rows below give T cell receptor beta chains drawn from one sample of a study of breast tumors, draining lymph nodes, adjacent tissues. One entry per CDR3 protein, called by TCRdb with MiXCR from the multiplex PCR reads. The sample holds approximately 230,000 distinct CDR3 sequences, 34% seen once. The sample comprised axillary lymph node tissue. Receptor source: a female donor with breast cancer. Some clones in this sample may be carry-over from other donors' samples. Each CDR3 is given with its conserved first and last residue. A D gene is named only where the DNA matches it firmly. Not all rows give a size; the values are once, few, many and, for expanded clones, a class.

v_gene	abundance	d_gene	j_gene	CDR3aa	CDR3nt
TRBV2	many	TRBD2	TRBJ2-7	CASSSGSGEQYF	TGTGCCAGCAGTAGCGGGAGCGGCGAGCAGTACTTC
TRBV24-1	many	TRBD2	TRBJ2-3	CATGDSGKSTDTQYF	TGTGCCACCGGGGATAGCGGGAAAAGCACAGATACGCAGTATTTT
TRBV10-3	.	TRBD2	TRBJ2-7	CAISESRTSGGYEQYF	TGTGCCATCAGTGAGTCGAGGACTAGCGGGGGCTACGAGCAGTACTTC
TRBV7-6	many	.	TRBJ2-3	CASSPVSIHSADTQYF	TGTGCCAGCAGCCCGGTCTCGATCCACTCCGCAGATACGCAGTATTTT
TRBV15	many	TRBD2	TRBJ2-3	CATSSTSGTLSTQYF	TGTGCCACCAGCAGTACTAGCGGGACTTTAAGTACGCAGTATTTT
TRBV7-6	many	.	TRBJ2-7	CASSLGVEQYF	TGTGCCAGCAGCTTAGGAGTCGAGCAGTACTTC
TRBV15	.	.	TRBJ2-5	CAASRGGRLSIGSLRETQYF	TGTGCCGCCAGCAGAGGTGGAAGGTTAAGTATTGGCTCCCTCCGAGAGACCCAGTACTTC
TRBV7-3	many	.	TRBJ2-1	CASSLGGTEKQFF	TGTGCCAGCAGCTTAGGGGGGACAGAGAAGCAGTTCTTC
TRBV7-6	many	TRBD1	TRBJ1-2	CASSEGQNYGYTF	TGTGCCAGCAGCGAGGGACAGAACTATGGCTACACCTTC
TRBV7-9	many	TRBD2	TRBJ2-7	CASSSGLAGTYEQYF	TGTGCCAGCAGCTCCGGACTAGCGGGGACTTACGAGCAGTACTTC
TRBV7-2	.	TRBD1	TRBJ1-5	CASSAATGGYSNQPQHF	TGTGCCAGCAGCGCCGCGACAGGGGGTTATAGCAATCAGCCCCAGCATTTT
TRBV6-5	many	.	TRBJ2-5	CASSYGAGGWTQYF	TGTGCCAGCAGTTATGGGGCAGGGGGGTGGACCCAGTACTTC
TRBV6-2/TRBV6-3	few	TRBD2	TRBJ2-1	CASSFTSGGASEQFF	TGTGCCAGCAGCTTCACTAGCGGGGGGGCCTCGGAGCAGTTCTTC
TRBV7-8	many	.	TRBJ2-7	CASSPQEYEQYF	TGTGCCAGCAGCCCGCAAGAGTACGAGCAGTACTTC
TRBV11-2	many	.	TRBJ2-7	CASSLDRDEYYEQYF	TGTGCCAGCAGCTTAGACAGGGATGAGTACTACGAGCAGTACTTC
TRBV20-1	.	TRBD1	TRBJ1-1	CSAIQGANTAAFF	TGCAGTGCTATACAGGGGGCTAACACTGCAGCTTTCTTT
TRBV7-2	.	.	TRBJ2-5	CASSLVGGSWTELQETQYF	TGTGCCAGCAGCTTAGTGGGCGGGAGTTGGACAGAACTCCAAGAGACCCAGTACTTC
TRBV7-6	many	.	TRBJ1-6	CASSLRGSPLHF	TGTGCCAGCAGCCTCAGGGGTTCACCCCTCCACTTT
TRBV30	many	.	TRBJ2-7	CAWGPFRGSEQYF	TGTGCCTGGGGTCCCTTCAGGGGAAGTGAGCAGTACTTC
TRBV10-3	.	.	TRBJ2-5	CAISEGGEGQETQYF	TGTGCCATCAGTGAAGGCGGGGAAGGGCAAGAGACCCAGTACTTC
TRBV10-3	.	.	TRBJ2-2	CAISERGANTGELFF	TGTGCCATCAGTGAACGGGGCGCGAACACCGGGGAGCTGTTTTTT
TRBV11-2	.	TRBD2	TRBJ2-3	CASSSQGTSESTDTQYF	TGTGCCAGCAGCTCCCAAGGGACTAGCGAAAGCACAGATACGCAGTATTTT
TRBV20-1	many	TRBD2	TRBJ2-3	CSALAGGLDTQYF	TGCAGTGCTTTAGCGGGGGGGTTAGATACGCAGTATTTT
TRBV5-8	many	TRBD1	TRBJ2-3	CASSGLGTGGDTQYF	TGTGCCAGCAGCGGCCTAGGGACAGGGGGGGATACGCAGTATTTT
TRBV15	many	TRBD1	TRBJ2-1	CATSRGQNAYNEQFF	TGTGCCACCAGCAGGGGACAGAACGCGTACAATGAGCAGTTCTTC
TRBV10-2	many	TRBD2	TRBJ2-1	CASSVASGGDYNEQFF	TGCGCCAGCAGTGTAGCCAGCGGGGGTGATTACAATGAGCAGTTCTTC
TRBV7-2	.	.	TRBJ2-5	CASSPYGHIQETQHF	TGTGCCAGCAGCCCGTACGGACACATTCAAGAGACCCAGCACTTC
TRBV28	.	TRBD1	TRBJ1-2	CASSTFAGTGGRGYTF	TGTGCCAGCAGTACCTTCGCCGGGACAGGGGGACGAGGCTACACCTTC
TRBV9	once	.	TRBJ1-1	CASSVGPSPLHPNTEAFF	TGTGCCAGCAGCGTAGGCCCCTCCCCCCTCCATCCGAACACTGAAGCTTTCTTT
TRBV7-3	.	TRBD1	TRBJ1-2	CASSITQTGTYGYTF	TGTGCCAGCAGTATTACCCAGACAGGGACCTATGGCTACACCTTC
TRBV7-2	many	.	TRBJ2-2	CASSLLLPRGGELFF	TGTGCCAGCAGCTTATTACTACCTCGGGGCGGGGAGCTGTTTTTT
TRBV6-6	many	TRBD1	TRBJ1-5	CASNSGQALIQPQHF	TGTGCCAGCAACTCGGGACAGGCCTTGATTCAGCCCCAGCATTTT
TRBV7-6	many	.	TRBJ2-7	CASSPTGGEQYF	TGTGCCAGCAGCCCGACCGGAGGCGAGCAGTACTTC
TRBV2	many	.	TRBJ2-5	CASSPTLQETQYF	TGTGCCAGCAGCCCGACGTTACAAGAGACCCAGTACTTC
TRBV7-8	many	TRBD2	TRBJ2-2	CASTPGLAGGPAVTGELFF	TGTGCCAGCACCCCGGGACTAGCGGGAGGGCCGGCGGTCACCGGGGAGCTGTTTTTT
TRBV5-6	many	.	TRBJ1-5	CASSLAGYQPQHF	TGTGCCAGCAGCTTGGCGGGTTATCAGCCCCAGCATTTT
TRBV6-1	.	.	TRBJ2-5	CASSQIWQTQETQYF	TGTGCCAGCAGTCAAATTTGGCAGACACAAGAGACCCAGTACTTC
TRBV28	.	.	TRBJ2-2	CASIPGGATGELFF	TGTGCCAGCATCCCTGGCGGGGCTACCGGGGAGCTGTTTTTT
TRBV3-1	many	.	TRBJ1-2	CASSRGDGNYGYTF	TGTGCCAGCAGCCGGGGGGACGGAAACTATGGCTACACCTTC
TRBV28	few	.	TRBJ1-2	CASSSDNQGYTF	TGTGCCAGCAGTTCCGACAACCAAGGCTACACCTTC
TRBV7-9	many	TRBD1	TRBJ1-2	CASSPLGQSDGYTF	TGTGCCAGCAGCCCGTTGGGACAGAGCGATGGCTACACCTTC
TRBV6-1	many	.	TRBJ2-5	CASTTARQETQYF	TGTGCCAGCACTACGGCGCGCCAAGAGACCCAGTACTTC
TRBV7-9	many	.	TRBJ1-5	CASSSQGSQPQHF	TGTGCCAGCAGCTCCCAGGGTAGTCAGCCCCAGCATTTT
TRBV18	.	.	TRBJ2-3	CASSPRRDTDTQYF	TGTGCCAGCTCACCCCGACGAGACACAGATACGCAGTATTTT
TRBV10-3	many	TRBD2	TRBJ2-1	CAISESRLAGGYNEQFF	TGTGCCATCAGTGAGTCGAGACTAGCGGGAGGATACAATGAGCAGTTCTTC
TRBV7-9	many	.	TRBJ2-7	CASLGSYEQYF	TGTGCCAGCTTGGGGAGCTACGAGCAGTACTTC
TRBV29-1	.	TRBD1	TRBJ1-6	CSYRGRDSPLHF	TGCAGCTACAGGGGGCGGGATTCACCCCTCCACTTT
TRBV10-1	many	.	TRBJ2-1	CASSELRTGDEQFF	TGCGCCAGCAGTGAGCTACGGACCGGGGATGAGCAGTTCTTC
TRBV29-1	once	TRBD2	TRBJ2-2	CSANNMRERSSRELFF	TGCAGCGCAAATAACATGCGGGAGAGGTCTTCCCGGGAGCTGTTTTTT
TRBV20-1	.	.	TRBJ2-5	CSARDLRRGETQYF	TGCAGTGCTAGAGATCTGCGCAGAGGGGAGACCCAGTACTTC
TRBV24-1	.	TRBD2	TRBJ2-3	CATSERTSGRGNTDTQYF	TGTGCCACCAGTGAACGGACTAGCGGGAGGGGGAACACAGATACGCAGTATTTT
TRBV19	.	.	TRBJ1-6	CASSRFGAKNSPLHF	TGTGCCAGTAGCCGCTTCGGGGCGAAAAATTCACCCCTCCACTTT
TRBV4-2	many	.	TRBJ1-2	CASSQDRTERYGYTF	TGTGCCAGCAGCCAAGATAGGACAGAACGTTATGGCTACACCTTC
TRBV29-1	.	TRBD1	TRBJ1-2	CSVEDLDRGDGYTF	TGCAGCGTTGAAGATCTGGACAGGGGGGATGGCTACACCTTC
TRBV20-1	.	.	TRBJ1-5	CSAREGTDSNQPQHF	TGCAGTGCTAGAGAAGGGACGGATAGCAATCAGCCCCAGCATTTT
TRBV10-3	.	.	TRBJ1-6	CAISTGTNSPLHF	TGTGCCATCAGTACCGGGACTAATTCACCCCTCCACTTT
TRBV7-3	many	.	TRBJ2-2	CASSNSRTGELFF	TGTGCCAGCAGCAACTCGAGAACCGGGGAGCTGTTTTTT